This entry features one T cell receptor (beta chain) sequence. In germline, CDR1 is SEHNR, CDR2 FQNEAQ (reference sequence). With 5 bases removed from V and 3 bases from J, the gap between germline ends came to 14 bases. The CDR3 is 14 amino acids. These data are taken from a study of cytomegalovirus exposure and HLA in healthy donors. Sequenced by immunoSEQ multiplex PCR; TCRdb stores in-frame clones only, minus some. The profile shows about 180,000 clones, 75% to 90% of them singletons. The sample comprised PBMCs. The sequence was collected from a man aged 18 to 30 in good health and CMV-seropositive. This sequence joins TRBV7-9 and TRBJ2-7; D is unclear. As DNA, the CDR3 is TGTGCCAGCAGCCCTCCGGAGCAGAGCTACGAGCAGTACTTC. Translation gives CASSPPEQSYEQYF.